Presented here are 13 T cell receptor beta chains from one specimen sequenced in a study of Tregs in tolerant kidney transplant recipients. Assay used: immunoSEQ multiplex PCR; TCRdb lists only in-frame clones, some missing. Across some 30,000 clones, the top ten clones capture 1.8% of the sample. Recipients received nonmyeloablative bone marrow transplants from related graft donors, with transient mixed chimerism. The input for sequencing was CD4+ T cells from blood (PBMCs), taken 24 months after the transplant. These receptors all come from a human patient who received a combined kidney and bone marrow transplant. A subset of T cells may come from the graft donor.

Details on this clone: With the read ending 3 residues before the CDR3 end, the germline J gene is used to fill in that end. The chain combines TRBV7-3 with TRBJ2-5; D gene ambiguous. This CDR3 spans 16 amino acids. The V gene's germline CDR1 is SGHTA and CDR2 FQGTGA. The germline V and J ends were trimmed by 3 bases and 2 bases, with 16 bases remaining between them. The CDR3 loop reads CASSFRSPMGQETQYF. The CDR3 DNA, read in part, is TGTGCCAGCAGCTTCCGTAGCCCGATGGGTCAAGAGACC.

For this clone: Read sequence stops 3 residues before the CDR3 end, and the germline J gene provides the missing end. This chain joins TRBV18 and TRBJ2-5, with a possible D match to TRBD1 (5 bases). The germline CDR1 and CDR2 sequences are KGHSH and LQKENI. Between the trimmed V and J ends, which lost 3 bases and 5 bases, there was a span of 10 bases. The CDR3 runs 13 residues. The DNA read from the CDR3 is TGTGCCAGCTCACCGGGGCTGGAGGAGACC. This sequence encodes CASSPGLEET. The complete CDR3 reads CASSPGLEETQYF.

The chain's CDR3 is CASSSGTGLEQFF. The DNA read from the CDR3 is TGCGCCAGCAGCTCCGGGACAGGGCTTGAG. The chain employs TRBV5-1 and TRBJ2-1; TRBD1 agrees at 9 bases. The read comes to an end 3 residues before the CDR3 does, leaving the germline J gene to fill in the end. J was trimmed by 9 bases and V by 3 bases; bases with no gene match: 4. Germline V gene data show CDR1 as SGHRS and CDR2 as YFSETQ. This CDR3 region has 13 residues.

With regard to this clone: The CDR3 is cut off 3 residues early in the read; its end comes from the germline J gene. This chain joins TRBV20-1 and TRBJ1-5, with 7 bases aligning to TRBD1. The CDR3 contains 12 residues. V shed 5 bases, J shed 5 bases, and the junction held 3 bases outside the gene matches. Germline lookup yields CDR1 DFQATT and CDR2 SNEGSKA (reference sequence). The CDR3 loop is CSAQQGDQPQHF. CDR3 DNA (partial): TGCAGTGCTCAGCAGGGGGATCAGCCC.

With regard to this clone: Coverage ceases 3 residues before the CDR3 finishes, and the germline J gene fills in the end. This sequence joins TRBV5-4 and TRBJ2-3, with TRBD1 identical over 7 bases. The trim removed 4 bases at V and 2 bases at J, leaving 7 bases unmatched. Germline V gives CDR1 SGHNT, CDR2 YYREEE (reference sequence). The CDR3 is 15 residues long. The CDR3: CASSQTGTPTDTQYF. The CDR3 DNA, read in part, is TGTGCCAGCAGCCAGACAGGGACGCCCACAGATACG.

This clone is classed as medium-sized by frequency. The CDR3 region is CASNLRLAGGKETQYF. The sequenced CDR3 bases are TGTGCCAGCAACCTTAGACTAGCGGGAGGCAAAGAGACC. The chain carries TRBV2 and TRBJ2-5; TRBD2 matches 13 bases. The missing CDR3 end, 3 residues past where the read stops, is filled in from the germline J gene. CDR3 size: 16 residues. Trimming removed 7 bases from V and 3 bases from J; junction bases left unmatched: 8. The germline CDR1 and CDR2 sequences are SNHLY and FYNNEI.

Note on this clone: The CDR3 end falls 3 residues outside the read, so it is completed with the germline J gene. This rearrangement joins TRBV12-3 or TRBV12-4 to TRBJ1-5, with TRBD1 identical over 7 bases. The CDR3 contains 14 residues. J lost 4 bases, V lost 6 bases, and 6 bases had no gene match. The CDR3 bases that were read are TGTGCCAGCAGGGCCGGGACAGAAAATCAGCCC. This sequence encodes CASRAGTENQP. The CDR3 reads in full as CASRAGTENQPQHF.

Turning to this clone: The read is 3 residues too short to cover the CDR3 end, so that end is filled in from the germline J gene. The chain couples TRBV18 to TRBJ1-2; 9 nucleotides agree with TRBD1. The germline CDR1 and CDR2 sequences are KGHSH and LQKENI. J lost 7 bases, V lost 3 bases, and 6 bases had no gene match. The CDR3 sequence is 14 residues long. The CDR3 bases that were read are TGTGCCAGCTCACCTGGGACAGGGACTGGTGGC. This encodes CASSPGTGTGG. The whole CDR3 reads CASSPGTGTGGYTF.

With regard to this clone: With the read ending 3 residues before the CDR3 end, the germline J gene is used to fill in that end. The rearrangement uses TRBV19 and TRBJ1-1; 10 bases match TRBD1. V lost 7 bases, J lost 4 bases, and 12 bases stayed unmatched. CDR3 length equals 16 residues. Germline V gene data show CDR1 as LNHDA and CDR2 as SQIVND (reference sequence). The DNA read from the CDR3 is TGTGCCAGTACTAGACCTTCGACAGGGGGCCGCACTGAA. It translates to CASTRPSTGGRTE. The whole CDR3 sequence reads CASTRPSTGGRTEAFF. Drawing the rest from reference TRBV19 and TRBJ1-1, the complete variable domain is DGGITQSPKYLFRKEGQNVTLSCEQNLNHDAMYWYRQDPGQGLRLIYYSQIVNDFQKGDIAEGYSVSREKKESFPLTVTSAQKNPTAFYLCASTRPSTGGRTEAFFGQGTRLTVV.

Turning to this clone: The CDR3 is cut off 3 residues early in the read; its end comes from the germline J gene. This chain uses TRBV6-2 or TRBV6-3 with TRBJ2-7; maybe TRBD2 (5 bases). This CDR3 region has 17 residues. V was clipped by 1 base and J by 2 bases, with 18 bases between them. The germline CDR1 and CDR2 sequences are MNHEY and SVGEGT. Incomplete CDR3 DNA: TGTGCCAGCAGTTACTGGGTAGAAGCGGCAGACCCCTACGAG. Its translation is CASSYWVEAADPYE. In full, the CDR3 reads CASSYWVEAADPYEQYF.

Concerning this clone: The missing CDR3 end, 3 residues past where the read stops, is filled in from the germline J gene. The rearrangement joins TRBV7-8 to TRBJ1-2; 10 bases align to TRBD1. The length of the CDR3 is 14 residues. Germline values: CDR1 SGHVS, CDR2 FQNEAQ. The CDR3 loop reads CASTQGQGMRGYTF. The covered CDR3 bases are TGTGCCAGCACCCAGGGACAGGGGATGCGCGGC.

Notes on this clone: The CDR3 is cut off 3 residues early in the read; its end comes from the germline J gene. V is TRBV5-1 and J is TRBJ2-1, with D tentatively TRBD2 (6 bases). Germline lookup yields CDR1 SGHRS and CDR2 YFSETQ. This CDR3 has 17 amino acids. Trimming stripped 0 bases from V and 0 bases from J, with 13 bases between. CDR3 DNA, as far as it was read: TGCGCCAGCAGCTTGGGTCCTAGCGCGAGCTCCTACAATGAG. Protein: CASSLGPSASSYNE. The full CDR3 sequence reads CASSLGPSASSYNEQFF.

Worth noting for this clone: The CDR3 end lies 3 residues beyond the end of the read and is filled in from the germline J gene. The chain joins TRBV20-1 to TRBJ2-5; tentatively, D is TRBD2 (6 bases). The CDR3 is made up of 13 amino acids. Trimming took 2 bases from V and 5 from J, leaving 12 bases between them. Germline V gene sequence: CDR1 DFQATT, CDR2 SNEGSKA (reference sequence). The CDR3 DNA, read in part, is TGCAGTGCTAGATCCGGAGGGTGGGAGACC. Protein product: CSARSGGWET. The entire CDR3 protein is CSARSGGWETQYF.